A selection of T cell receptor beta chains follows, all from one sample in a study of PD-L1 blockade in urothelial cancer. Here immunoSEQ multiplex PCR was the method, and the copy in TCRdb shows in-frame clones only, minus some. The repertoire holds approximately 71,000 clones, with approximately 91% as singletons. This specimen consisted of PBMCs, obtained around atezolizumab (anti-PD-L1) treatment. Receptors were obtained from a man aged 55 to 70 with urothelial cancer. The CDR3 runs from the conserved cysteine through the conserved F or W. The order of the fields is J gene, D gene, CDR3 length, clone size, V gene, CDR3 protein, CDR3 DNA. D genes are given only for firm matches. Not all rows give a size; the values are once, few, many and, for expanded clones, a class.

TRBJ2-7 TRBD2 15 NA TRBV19 CASSGGLAGGYEQYF TGTGCCAGTAGTGGAGGACTAGCGGGAGGATACGAGCAGTACTTC
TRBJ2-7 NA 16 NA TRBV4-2 CASSQEPAGDSYEQYF TGTGCCAGCAGCCAAGAACCGGCAGGGGATTCCTACGAGCAGTACTTC
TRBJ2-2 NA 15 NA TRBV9 CASSVESGSAGELFF TGTGCCAGCAGCGTAGAGTCCGGGTCCGCCGGGGAGCTGTTTTTT
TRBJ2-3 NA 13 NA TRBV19 CASTEAGTDTQYF TGTGCCAGTACTGAGGCAGGCACAGATACGCAGTATTTT
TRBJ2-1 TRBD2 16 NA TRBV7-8 CASSLIAGGMGNEQFF TGTGCCAGCAGCTTGATCGCGGGGGGCATGGGCAATGAGCAGTTCTTC
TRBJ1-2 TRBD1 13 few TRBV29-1 CSVLGQGAQGYTF TGCAGCGTCCTGGGACAGGGGGCGCAGGGCTACACCTTC
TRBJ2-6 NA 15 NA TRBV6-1 CASTAEGSGANVLTF TGTGCCAGCACCGCGGAGGGCTCTGGGGCCAACGTCCTGACTTTC
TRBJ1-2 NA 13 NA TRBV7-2 CASSPGGTYGYTF TGTGCCAGCAGCCCCGGGGGGACCTATGGCTACACCTTC
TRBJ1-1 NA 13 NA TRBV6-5 CASSYSEGGAAFF TGTGCCAGCAGTTACTCGGAGGGTGGGGCCGCTTTCTTT
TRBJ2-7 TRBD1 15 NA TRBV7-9 CASSLTGGAGVEQYF TGTGCCAGCAGCTTAACAGGGGGCGCGGGTGTCGAGCAGTACTTC
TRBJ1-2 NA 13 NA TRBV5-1 CASSPGQNYGYTF TGCGCCAGCAGCCCCGGACAGAACTATGGCTACACCTTC
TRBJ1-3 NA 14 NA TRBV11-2 CASSPRQVSNTIYF TGTGCCAGCAGCCCAAGACAGGTTTCAAACACCATATATTTT
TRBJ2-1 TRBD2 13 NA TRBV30 CAWSLLAGDEQFF TGTGCCTGGAGTCTACTAGCGGGGGATGAGCAGTTCTTC
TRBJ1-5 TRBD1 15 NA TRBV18 CASSPSTGGYQPQHF TGTGCCAGCTCACCATCGACAGGGGGATATCAGCCCCAGCATTTT
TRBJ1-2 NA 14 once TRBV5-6 CASTFLDRDYGYTF TGTGCCAGCACCTTCCTAGACAGAGACTATGGCTACACCTTC
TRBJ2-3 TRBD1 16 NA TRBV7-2 CASSELAGTGDYTQYF TGTGCCAGCAGCGAACTTGCCGGGACAGGGGACTATACGCAGTATTTT